This T cell receptor (beta chain) stems from a study of T-cell reconstitution after alpha-beta-depleted transplantation in children. Study observations and caveats: A year post-transplant, T-cell counts and diversity derived mostly from newly produced T cells.

Comments on this clonotype: The antigen remains unidentified.

Unique molecular identifiers were incorporated when the TCRbeta library was constructed. In TCRdb, the PCR reads were re-called with MiXCR into one record per CDR3 protein. This sample has about 76,000 distinct CDR3 sequences; less than 15% occur once, and the top ten carry about 26%. The germline V gene encodes CDR1 SGHRS and CDR2 YFSETQ. The CDR3 is 15 residues long. Trimming took off 0 bases at V and 3 bases at J, with 13 bases between the two ends. This TCR was sampled from a male patient aged 2-10 years who had a stem cell transplant for acute lymphoblastic leukemia, so the T cells may come from the graft donor. The sample in question was PBMCs, mostly from graft donor cells, obtained 180 days after TCRalphabeta/CD19-depleted stem cell transplant. V and J are TRBV5-1 and TRBJ2-7; D is possibly TRBD2 (5 bases). The CDR3, as DNA: TGCGCCAGCAGCTTGGTCTGGGGAGATTACTACGAGCAGTACTTC. Protein sequence: CASSLVWGDYYEQYF.